These T cell receptor beta chains were read from a single sample in a study of T cell repertoires in cytomegalovirus infection. Each CDR3 protein is one row after TCRdb ran MiXCR on the reads. Here the sample spans 450,000 to 550,000 distinct CDR3 sequences, 16% being singletons. The sequenced sample was CD8+ T cells from PBMCs. These receptor sequences come from a human donor in good health (CMV status not recorded). Some clones in this sample may be carry-over from other donors' samples. The CDR3 runs from the conserved cysteine through the conserved F or W. D genes are given only for firm matches. Size tells how often a clone was seen (once, few, many) or the class of an expanded clone, and some rows leave it out.

CDR3: CASSYRGGRSSYEQYF
DNA: TGTGCCAGCAGTTACCGGGGGGGGAGGAGCTCCTACGAGCAGTACTTC
size: many
length: 16
J: TRBJ2-7
V: TRBV6-5
D: TRBD2

CDR3: CASSEEEYYYGYTF
DNA: TGTGCCAGCAGTGAAGAGGAATATTACTATGGCTACACCTTC
size: NA
length: 14
J: TRBJ1-2
V: TRBV25-1
D: NA

CDR3: CASSQYGSTDTQYF
DNA: TGCGCCAGCAGCCAATATGGGAGCACAGATACGCAGTATTTT
size: NA
length: 14
J: TRBJ2-3
V: TRBV4-1
D: NA

CDR3: CASSGEAGGSSYNEQFF
DNA: TGTGCCAGCAGCGGCGAAGCGGGAGGAAGCTCCTACAATGAGCAGTTCTTC
size: NA
length: 17
J: TRBJ2-1
V: TRBV7-3
D: TRBD2

CDR3: CASSFTRGVEDTEAFF
DNA: TGTGCCAGCAGTTTTACGCGGGGCGTCGAAGACACTGAAGCTTTCTTT
size: few
length: 16
J: TRBJ1-1
V: TRBV6-5
D: NA

CDR3: CAISGTEGYNEQIF
DNA: TGTGCCATCAGTGGGACCGAGGGCTACAATGAGCAGATCTTC
size: NA
length: 14
J: TRBJ2-1
V: TRBV10-3
D: NA

CDR3: CASSLGTSGRNEEYF
DNA: TGCGCCAGCAGCTTGGGGACTAGCGGGAGGAACGAGGAGTACTTC
size: NA
length: 15
J: TRBJ2-7
V: TRBV5-1
D: TRBD2

CDR3: CATSDPRWTEAFF
DNA: TGTGCCACCAGTGACCCAAGGTGGACTGAAGCTTTCTTT
size: many
length: 13
J: TRBJ1-1
V: TRBV24-1
D: NA

CDR3: CASSNPLAGAYEQYF
DNA: TGCGCCAGCAGCAACCCACTAGCGGGAGCCTACGAGCAGTACTTC
size: NA
length: 15
J: TRBJ2-7
V: TRBV4-1
D: TRBD2

CDR3: CASSPRDRSYNEQFF
DNA: TGTGCCAGCAGCCCCCGGGACCGCTCGTACAATGAGCAGTTCTTC
size: many
length: 15
J: TRBJ2-1
V: TRBV7-2
D: NA

CDR3: CASTNPLYNEQFF
DNA: TGTGCCAGTACCAACCCGCTGTACAATGAGCAGTTCTTC
size: NA
length: 13
J: TRBJ2-1
V: TRBV19
D: NA

CDR3: CASRGLAGTDTQYF
DNA: TGTGCCAGCAGGGGACTAGCGGGGACAGATACGCAGTATTTT
size: many
length: 14
J: TRBJ2-3
V: TRBV2
D: TRBD2

CDR3: CASSSDRGQEKLFF
DNA: TGTGCCAGCAGCTCCGACAGGGGGCAAGAAAAACTGTTTTTT
size: few
length: 14
J: TRBJ1-4
V: TRBV7-9
D: TRBD1

CDR3: CASSPTPELGGYNEQFF
DNA: TGTGCCAGCAGCCCGACCCCAGAACTCGGGGGCTACAATGAGCAGTTCTTC
size: many
length: 17
J: TRBJ2-1
V: TRBV11-2
D: NA

CDR3: CASSFSGKGAKNIQYF
DNA: TGTGCCAGCAGTTTCAGTGGTAAAGGGGCCAAAAACATTCAGTACTTC
size: many
length: 16
J: TRBJ2-4
V: TRBV12-3/TRBV12-4
D: NA

CDR3: CASSLDQNYGYTF
DNA: TGTGCCAGCAGCTTAGATCAGAACTATGGCTACACCTTC
size: many
length: 13
J: TRBJ1-2
V: TRBV7-8
D: NA

CDR3: CASSPAGGPADTQYF
DNA: TGTGCCAGCAGCCCAGCGGGGGGGCCGGCAGATACGCAGTATTTT
size: many
length: 15
J: TRBJ2-3
V: TRBV7-3
D: TRBD2

CDR3: CASQQVTNQPQHF
DNA: TGTGCCAGCCAGCAGGTCACGAATCAGCCCCAGCATTTT
size: few
length: 13
J: TRBJ1-5
V: TRBV6-6
D: NA

CDR3: CASSPRQRLNTGELFF
DNA: TGTGCCAGCAGCCCTCGACAGCGTCTGAACACCGGGGAGCTGTTTTTT
size: NA
length: 16
J: TRBJ2-2
V: TRBV9
D: NA

CDR3: CASSQYDTFEGGYTF
DNA: TGTGCCAGCAGCCAGTACGACACATTTGAAGGTGGCTACACCTTC
size: many
length: 15
J: TRBJ1-2
V: TRBV7-6
D: NA

CDR3: CASSVVDRGHEQYF
DNA: TGTGCCAGCAGCGTGGTGGACAGGGGACACGAGCAGTACTTC
size: NA
length: 14
J: TRBJ2-7
V: TRBV5-5
D: TRBD1

CDR3: CASSYSGGADEQFF
DNA: TGTGCCAGCAGCTATAGCGGGGGGGCCGATGAGCAGTTCTTC
size: many
length: 14
J: TRBJ2-1
V: TRBV11-2
D: TRBD2

CDR3: CASSPPGLAGMGSYNEQLF
DNA: TGTGCCAGCAGTCCGCCGGGACTAGCGGGGATGGGCTCCTACAATGAGCAGTTATTC
size: NA
length: 19
J: TRBJ2-1
V: TRBV28
D: TRBD2

CDR3: CASSQIVNEKLFF
DNA: TGCGCCAGCAGCCAGATAGTAAATGAAAAACTGTTTTTT
size: few
length: 13
J: TRBJ1-4
V: TRBV4-1
D: NA

CDR3: CASSFSQFSNQPQHF
DNA: TGTGCCAGCAGTTTCTCACAGTTTAGCAATCAGCCCCAGCATTTT
size: NA
length: 15
J: TRBJ1-5
V: TRBV27
D: NA

CDR3: CASSYYRDRAYEQYF
DNA: TGTGCCAGCAGTTACTACCGGGACAGGGCCTACGAGCAGTACTTC
size: NA
length: 15
J: TRBJ2-7
V: TRBV27
D: TRBD1

CDR3: CASSSHPNYGYTF
DNA: TGTGCCAGCAGCTCACATCCTAACTATGGCTACACCTTC
size: many
length: 13
J: TRBJ1-2
V: TRBV7-3
D: NA

CDR3: CASSGTGRNSPLHF
DNA: TGTGCCAGCAGCGGGACAGGGAGAAATTCACCCCTCCACTTT
size: NA
length: 14
J: TRBJ1-6
V: TRBV7-6
D: TRBD1

CDR3: CASSQDPGLAEDNEQFF
DNA: TGTGCCAGCAGCCAAGATCCGGGACTAGCCGAGGACAATGAGCAGTTCTTC
size: NA
length: 17
J: TRBJ2-1
V: TRBV4-2
D: TRBD2

CDR3: CASSSSGGAFDTQYF
DNA: TGTGCCAGCAGTTCTAGCGGGGGGGCGTTTGATACGCAGTATTTT
size: NA
length: 15
J: TRBJ2-3
V: TRBV12-3/TRBV12-4
D: TRBD2

CDR3: CASSLSKGDHTDTQYF
DNA: TGTGCCAGCAGTTTATCGAAGGGGGATCACACAGATACGCAGTATTTT
size: NA
length: 16
J: TRBJ2-3
V: TRBV27
D: NA

CDR3: CASSSPRGGRDEQYF
DNA: TGTGCCAGCAGTTCCCCCAGGGGAGGGCGGGACGAGCAGTACTTC
size: NA
length: 15
J: TRBJ2-7
V: TRBV6-5
D: NA

CDR3: CASSYGQGNTGELFF
DNA: TGTGCCAGCAGCTATGGACAGGGAAACACCGGGGAGCTGTTTTTT
size: many
length: 15
J: TRBJ2-2
V: TRBV7-9
D: TRBD1

CDR3: CASSPRGVGGQGWNEQFF
DNA: TGTGCCAGCAGCCCCCGAGGCGTTGGGGGGCAAGGTTGGAATGAGCAGTTCTTC
size: many
length: 18
J: TRBJ2-1
V: TRBV7-7
D: NA

CDR3: CASSLAGGHYEQYF
DNA: TGCGCCAGCAGCTTGGCTGGCGGGCACTACGAGCAGTACTTC
size: NA
length: 14
J: TRBJ2-7
V: TRBV5-1
D: NA

CDR3: CASSFPEGSYEQYF
DNA: TGTGCCAGCAGCTTCCCGGAGGGCTCCTACGAGCAGTACTTC
size: many
length: 14
J: TRBJ2-7
V: TRBV7-9
D: NA

CDR3: CASSFSTVNTEAFF
DNA: TGTGCCAGCAGCTTTTCGACTGTCAACACTGAAGCTTTCTTT
size: many
length: 14
J: TRBJ1-1
V: TRBV7-3
D: NA

CDR3: CASSVGTSGGPDTDTQYF
DNA: TGTGCCAGCAGTGTTGGAACTAGCGGGGGGCCGGACACAGATACGCAGTATTTT
size: many
length: 18
J: TRBJ2-3
V: TRBV12-3/TRBV12-4
D: TRBD2

CDR3: CASSSKGQLGENSYTF
DNA: TGTGCCAGCAGCTCGAAGGGCCAGCTGGGCGAGAATAGCTACACCTTC
size: NA
length: 16
J: TRBJ1-2
V: TRBV5-4
D: NA

CDR3: CASSQDLGEGGNEQFF
DNA: TGCGCCAGCAGCCAAGATTTAGGCGAGGGGGGGAATGAGCAGTTCTTC
size: many
length: 16
J: TRBJ2-1
V: TRBV4-1
D: NA

CDR3: CSARNLAGIEYNEQFF
DNA: TGCAGTGCTAGAAACCTAGCGGGAATCGAGTACAATGAGCAGTTCTTC
size: NA
length: 16
J: TRBJ2-1
V: TRBV20-1
D: TRBD2

CDR3: CASSLFGDEQFF
DNA: TGTGCCAGCAGTTTATTCGGGGATGAGCAGTTCTTC
size: few
length: 12
J: TRBJ2-1
V: TRBV27
D: NA